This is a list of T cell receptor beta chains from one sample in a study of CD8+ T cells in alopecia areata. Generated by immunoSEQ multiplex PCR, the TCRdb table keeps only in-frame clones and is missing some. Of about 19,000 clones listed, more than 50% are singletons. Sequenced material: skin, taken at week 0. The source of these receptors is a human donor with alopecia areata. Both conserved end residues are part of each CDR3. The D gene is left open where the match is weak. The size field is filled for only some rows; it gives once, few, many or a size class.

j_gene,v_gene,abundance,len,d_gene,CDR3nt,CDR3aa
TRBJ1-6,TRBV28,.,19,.,TGTGCCAGCAGTTGGGCCCTCGGCTCATCGAGCTCCTATAATTCACCCCTCCACTTT,CASSWALGSSSSYNSPLHF
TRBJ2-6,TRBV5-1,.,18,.,TGCGCCAGCAGCTTGGTGAGCAGTCAGAGCTCTGGGGCCAACGTCCTGACTTTC,CASSLVSSQSSGANVLTF
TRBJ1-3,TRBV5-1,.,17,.,TGCGCCAGCAGCATAGCCATTCCAGGGGCCTCTGGAAACACCATATATTTT,CASSIAIPGASGNTIYF
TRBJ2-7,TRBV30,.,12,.,TGTGCCTGGAGTGTGCTGTCCTACGAGCAGTACTTC,CAWSVLSYEQYF
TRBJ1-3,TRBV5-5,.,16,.,TGTGCCAGCAGCTTGGAAGTCCTCCGAGGAAGGAACACCATATATTTT,CASSLEVLRGRNTIYF
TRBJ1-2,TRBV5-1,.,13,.,TGCGCCAGCAACTCAGGGAGTGGCTATGGCTACACCTTC,CASNSGSGYGYTF
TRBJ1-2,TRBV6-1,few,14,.,TGTGCCAGCAGTGACGGGACGCGGGGAGGTGGCTACACCTTC,CASSDGTRGGGYTF
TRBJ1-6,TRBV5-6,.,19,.,TGTGCCAGCAGCCATCGGTTTCTGGCAGGGAGGCTTTATAATTCACCCCTCCACTTT,CASSHRFLAGRLYNSPLHF
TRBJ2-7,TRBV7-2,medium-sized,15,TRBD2,TGTGCCAGCAGCCGTTATAGCGGGGGTACCTACGAGCAGTACTTC,CASSRYSGGTYEQYF
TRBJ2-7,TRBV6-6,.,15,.,TGTGCCAGCAGTCAGCACTTTACAGGGTCCCTCGAGCAGTACTTC,CASSQHFTGSLEQYF
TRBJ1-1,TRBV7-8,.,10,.,TGTGCCAGCAGCCCCTTTTCGGCTTTCTTT,CASSPFSAFF
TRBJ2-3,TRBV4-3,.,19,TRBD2,TGCGCCAGCAGCCAAGTTGTGGCCCGGGCAGCGGGGGTCACCGATACGCAGTATTTT,CASSQVVARAAGVTDTQYF
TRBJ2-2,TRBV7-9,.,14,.,TGTGCCAGCAGCTTAAGTCAGCTCACCGGGGAGCTGTTTTTT,CASSLSQLTGELFF
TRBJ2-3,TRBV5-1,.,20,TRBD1,TGCGCCAGCAGCTTGCCCTCGGGACAGGGCCCATCCTCTAGCACAGATACGCAGTATTTT,CASSLPSGQGPSSSTDTQYF
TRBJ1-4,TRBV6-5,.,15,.,TGTGCCAGCAGTCGCCAGGGGCTCTCTAATGAAAAACTGTTTTTT,CASSRQGLSNEKLFF
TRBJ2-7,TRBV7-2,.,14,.,TGTGCCAGCAGCTTAGATGGAGGGCGGAGCGAGCAGTACTTC,CASSLDGGRSEQYF
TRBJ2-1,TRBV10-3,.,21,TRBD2,TGTGCCATCAGTGGATTACCCGGGACAGGGGGACTAGCGGGGGATTGGAATGAGCAGTTCTTC,CAISGLPGTGGLAGDWNEQFF
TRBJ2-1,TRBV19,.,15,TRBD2,TGTGCCAGTACTCGCGCGGGGGGGCCTTACAATGAGCAGTTCTTC,CASTRAGGPYNEQFF
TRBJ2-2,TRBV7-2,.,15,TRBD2,TGTGCCAGCAGCTTATTCGGGGGGGGAGCCGGGGAGCTGTTTTTT,CASSLFGGGAGELFF
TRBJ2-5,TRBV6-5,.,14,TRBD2,TGTGCCAGCAGCGTAGCGGGGGGCATCGGGGAGCAGTACTTC,CASSVAGGIGEQYF
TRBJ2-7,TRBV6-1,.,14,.,TGTGCCAGCAGTGATACCAGGGTACCCTACGAGCAGTACTTC,CASSDTRVPYEQYF
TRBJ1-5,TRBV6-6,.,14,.,TGTGCCAGCATCCACGGGAGGGACAATCAGCCCCAGCATTTT,CASIHGRDNQPQHF